Listed below are T cell receptor beta chains from one sample, sequenced in a study of T cell responses to AZD1222 COVID-19 vaccine. Using immunoSEQ multiplex PCR, the repertoire was profiled, and TCRdb retains in-frame clones only, with some absent. The table lists roughly 80,000 clones, around nine tenths of them singletons. This specimen was peripheral blood, taken on day 0 of MenACWY control vaccination. The receptors stem from an adult in good health. Each CDR3 is given with its conserved first and last residue. The order of the fields is J gene, V gene, clone size, D gene, CDR3 protein, CDR3 DNA. The D gene is left open where the match is weak. Rows may omit the clone size; those that give it use once, few, many or a size class.

J gene: TRBJ2-3
V gene: TRBV11-3
clone size: NA
D gene: TRBD2
CDR3 protein: CASSLGAGGPGYTQYF
CDR3 DNA: TGTGCCAGCAGCTTAGGAGCGGGAGGGCCGGGGTATACGCAGTATTTT

J gene: TRBJ2-7
V gene: TRBV5-5
clone size: NA
D gene: NA
CDR3 protein: CASSQSYEQYF
CDR3 DNA: TGTGCCAGCAGCCAGAGCTACGAGCAGTACTTC

J gene: TRBJ2-7
V gene: TRBV5-1
clone size: once
D gene: TRBD1
CDR3 protein: CASSTPGGSYEQYF
CDR3 DNA: TGCGCCAGCAGCACCCCAGGGGGCTCCTACGAGCAGTACTTC

J gene: TRBJ2-5
V gene: TRBV7-9
clone size: NA
D gene: NA
CDR3 protein: CASSLEVKETQYF
CDR3 DNA: TGTGCCAGCAGCTTAGAAGTAAAAGAGACCCAGTACTTC

J gene: TRBJ2-7
V gene: TRBV11-2
clone size: NA
D gene: TRBD1
CDR3 protein: CASSSRRQGLYEQYF
CDR3 DNA: TGTGCCAGCAGCTCTCGACGACAGGGTCTCTACGAGCAGTACTTC

J gene: TRBJ1-1
V gene: TRBV19
clone size: once
D gene: NA
CDR3 protein: CASSIDRDTEAFF
CDR3 DNA: TGTGCCAGTAGTATTGACCGGGACACTGAAGCTTTCTTT

J gene: TRBJ2-5
V gene: TRBV7-2
clone size: NA
D gene: TRBD1
CDR3 protein: CASSRGDSRSETQYF
CDR3 DNA: TGTGCCAGCAGCAGAGGGGACAGCCGATCAGAGACCCAGTACTTC

J gene: TRBJ1-3
V gene: TRBV28
clone size: NA
D gene: NA
CDR3 protein: CASGSGYSGNTIYF
CDR3 DNA: TGTGCCAGCGGCTCAGGGTACTCTGGAAACACCATATATTTT

J gene: TRBJ1-1
V gene: TRBV3-1/TRBV3-2
clone size: NA
D gene: NA
CDR3 protein: CASSQIQAEAFF
CDR3 DNA: TGTGCCAGCAGCCAAATCCAAGCTGAAGCTTTCTTT

J gene: TRBJ2-3
V gene: TRBV5-1
clone size: NA
D gene: TRBD2
CDR3 protein: CASSLDFYRTSPPDTQYF
CDR3 DNA: TGCGCCAGCAGCTTGGATTTTTACCGGACTAGTCCTCCAGATACGCAGTATTTT

J gene: TRBJ2-7
V gene: TRBV4-3
clone size: NA
D gene: NA
CDR3 protein: CASSQDLSSYEQYF
CDR3 DNA: TGCGCCAGCAGCCAAGATCTTAGCTCCTACGAGCAGTACTTC

J gene: TRBJ1-1
V gene: TRBV4-3
clone size: NA
D gene: NA
CDR3 protein: CASSQELGGWAEAFF
CDR3 DNA: TGCGCCAGCAGCCAAGAGTTAGGGGGATGGGCTGAAGCTTTCTTT

J gene: TRBJ1-2
V gene: TRBV11-3
clone size: NA
D gene: NA
CDR3 protein: CASSLDGLYGYTF
CDR3 DNA: TGTGCCAGCAGCCTCGACGGACTCTATGGCTACACCTTC